These T cell receptor beta chains were read from a single sample in a study of breast tumors, draining lymph nodes, adjacent tissues. TCRdb called the multiplex PCR reads again in MiXCR, with one record for every CDR3 protein. The table has about 230,000 distinct CDR3 sequences, roughly 30% seen once. Sequenced input: axillary lymph node tissue. The origin of the receptors is a female donor with breast cancer. Some clones in this sample may be carry-over from other donors' samples. CDR3s include the opening cysteine and the closing phenylalanine or tryptophan. The D gene is left open where the match is weak. Clone size is not always given. Where it is, it says once, few, many or a class for expanded clones.

CASSGRGQGTGTQYF | TGCGCCAGCAGTGGGAGAGGACAGGGAACAGGTACGCAGTATTTT | TRBJ2-3 | TRBV10-1 | once | TRBD1
CASSPGTQTYEQYF | TGTGCCAGCTCCCCCGGGACCCAGACCTACGAGCAGTACTTC | TRBJ2-7 | TRBV18 | few | NA
CSVRQSTDTQYF | TGCAGCGTTCGGCAGAGCACAGATACGCAGTATTTT | TRBJ2-3 | TRBV29-1 | once | NA
CASSHSNGGPARTDTQYF | TGTGCCAGCAGTCACTCGAATGGCGGTCCCGCTCGCACAGATACGCAGTATTTT | TRBJ2-3 | TRBV6-5 | NA | NA
CASSIRISTGTQYF | TGTGCCAGTAGTATCCGGATTAGCACAGGTACGCAGTATTTT | TRBJ2-3 | TRBV19 | many | NA
CASNRDRNSPLHF | TGTGCCAGCAACCGGGACAGGAATTCACCCCTCCACTTT | TRBJ1-6 | TRBV4-2 | many | TRBD1
CASRGTGTSGPNFYEQYF | TGTGCCAGCAGAGGGACCGGGACTAGCGGTCCAAATTTTTACGAGCAGTACTTC | TRBJ2-7 | TRBV13 | many | TRBD2
CASSVASGTTEAFF | TGTGCCAGCAGCGTAGCATCGGGGACCACTGAAGCTTTCTTT | TRBJ1-1 | TRBV9 | NA | NA
CASIQGSGEGYGYTF | TGTGCCAGCATCCAGGGCTCGGGGGAGGGCTATGGCTACACCTTC | TRBJ1-2 | TRBV28 | NA | NA
CAIGGLANSYEQYF | TGTGCCATCGGGGGGCTAGCGAACTCCTACGAGCAGTACTTC | TRBJ2-7 | TRBV10-3 | many | NA
CSAPGVSYNEQFF | TGCAGTGCCCCGGGAGTGTCCTACAATGAGCAGTTCTTC | TRBJ2-1 | TRBV20-1 | once | NA
CAVTPGQGIFYPYNEQFF | TGCGCCGTTACGCCGGGACAGGGGATCTTTTACCCCTACAATGAGCAGTTCTTC | TRBJ2-1 | TRBV2 | NA | TRBD1
CAISESGGATEAFF | TGTGCCATCAGTGAGTCCGGGGGGGCCACTGAAGCTTTCTTT | TRBJ1-1 | TRBV10-3 | NA | NA